This entry concerns a single T cell receptor (beta chain). The germline V gene has CDR1 SGHRS and CDR2 YFSETQ. This CDR3 contains 14 residues. J lost 7 bases, V lost 4 bases, and 8 bases had no gene match. Per the study methods: Scientists estimated how many nucleated cells there were by amplifying reference gene primers. TCRdb's copy holds only in-frame clones and misses some; the assay was immunoSEQ multiplex PCR. Clone size and V and J calls were adopted from that table, with D and trimming inferred from the DNA. The table shows 200,000 to 250,000 clones, with about 90% occurring only once. Adults between roughly 18 and 95 years of age took part from some 25 US areas. Cohort placement rested on clinical history that participants reported themselves. The sample comes from a study of blood T cell repertoires in COVID-19.

V usage is TRBV5-1 and J usage is TRBJ1-1; the match to TRBD1 covers 9 bases. This sequence was found in a man in his forties or fifties who had been exposed to COVID-19. Sample: PBMCs or T cells enriched from blood (not recorded which). For the CDR3, the DNA is TGCGCCAGCAGCGCTCAGACAGGGGGTAATGAAGCTTTCTTT. Its protein product is CASSAQTGGNEAFF.